Given below is one T cell receptor (beta chain) in context. Its matching antigen is unknown. Just one base apart from a much larger clone, this may be a read error. The J segment lost 4 bases and the V segment lost 5 bases, leaving 15 bases of the junction unmatched. This CDR3 region has 18 residues. Germline-derived CDR1 and CDR2 are PRHDT and FYEKMQ (reference sequence). The sample belongs to a study of regulatory T cells in long-lasting Graves disease. General study results and limits: There was favoring of TRBV28, TRBJ1-2 and TRBJ2-5 in persistent disease. Shared public clonotypes totalled around 2,900 in persistent patients, compared with roughly 970 in new patients.

Researchers made TCR beta libraries by using iRepertoire HTBI primers and running Arm-PCR on CDR3 regions. Authors' processing steps: Identified across the samples were approximately 60 TRBV segments and 13 to 15 TRBJ segments. TCRdb re-called the multiplex PCR reads through MiXCR, storing one row per CDR3 protein. TCRdb, not the authors, supplied the V and J calls. The table includes about 460,000 distinct CDR3 sequences, 14% detected once. As to time point: newly diagnosed GD, antithyroid drugs for less than 3 months. The authors made the TCR library using RNA they extracted from PBMCs. This same sample was also taken into another study, of T cells in Graves' hyperthyroidism and ophthalmopathy. From that study: Most thyroid-expanded clonotypes above 0.001 were also found in blood.

The source of this sequence is a woman aged 50 to 60 with Graves disease. The chain joins TRBV13 to TRBJ2-5, with TRBD2 matching over 11 bases. Source: peripheral blood mononuclear cells (PBMCs), taken at new diagnosis, from a patient treated with antithyroid drugs. CDR3 sequence: CASSPHKGTSGDLETQYF. CDR3 DNA sequence: TGTGCCAGCAGCCCGCACAAGGGGACTAGCGGCGACCTAGAGACCCAGTACTTC.